The 13 T cell receptor beta chains presented below share a single source sample, sequenced in a study of regulatory T cells in long-lasting Graves disease. The time point here: newly diagnosed GD, antithyroid drugs for less than 3 months. PBMC RNA was the source of the TCR library. iRepertoire HTBI primers and Arm-PCR of CDR3 regions built TCR beta libraries. TCRdb reprocessed the multiplex PCR reads via MiXCR and lists one record per CDR3 protein. Here the sample spans over 450,000 distinct CDR3 sequences, about 11% being singletons. This sample also belongs to another study, concerning T cells in Graves' hyperthyroidism and ophthalmopathy.

This specimen was peripheral blood mononuclear cells (PBMCs), taken at new diagnosis, from a patient treated with antithyroid drugs. These receptors all stem from a woman in her 30s with Graves disease.

The chain recombines TRBV19 with TRBJ1-5; 8 positions agree with TRBD1. The CDR3 runs to 16 residues. Germline CDR1 reads LNHDA; CDR2 reads SQIVND (reference sequence). The junction had 12 bases not matched to a gene; V was cut back by 5 bases and J by 6 bases. In DNA form, the CDR3 reads TGTGCCAGTAGTCTATGGGGACAGGTAATGGGTCAGCCCCAGCATTTT. It translates to CASSLWGQVMGQPQHF.

This clonotype was detected many times. V and J are TRBV6-1 and TRBJ2-2; D is unclear. This CDR3 is built from 15 residues. Trimming took 6 bases from V and 1 from J, leaving 12 bases between them. Germline V lookup: CDR1 MNHNS, CDR2 SASEGT. The CDR3 reads CASSPPGKNTGELFF. The CDR3 nucleotides are TGTGCCAGCAGCCCCCCCGGCAAGAACACCGGGGAGCTGTTTTTT.

The chain links TRBV5-5 to TRBJ2-2; 8 positions match TRBD2. This CDR3 comprises 16 residues. The germline V gene encodes CDR1 SGHKS and CDR2 YYEKEE (reference sequence). V trimming: 7 bases; J trimming: 6 bases; junction bases outside the gene matches: 14. The CDR3 nucleotides are TGTGCCAGCCGGGGGGGACGGGGAGGGATCCCCGGGGAGCTGTTTTTT. This sequence encodes CASRGGRGGIPGELFF.

CDR3 sequence reads: CASSLGGGGRGPYNEQFF. The CDR3 DNA sequence: TGTGCCAGCAGCTTGGGTGGAGGGGGTAGGGGTCCCTACAATGAGCAGTTCTTC. The chain uses TRBV11-3 and TRBJ2-1; the D gene could be TRBD1 or TRBD2 (6 bases each). V gave up 3 bases and J gave up 2 bases, with 20 bases separating them. Germline CDR1 SGHNT, CDR2 YENEEA. The CDR3 is made up of 18 amino acids. Together with reference TRBV11-3 and TRBJ2-1, the CDR3 gives the full variable domain: EAGVVQSPRYKIIEKKQPVAFWCNPISGHNTLYWYLQNLGQGPELLIRYENEEAVDDSQLPKDRFSAERLKGVDSTLKIQPAELGDSAVYLCASSLGGGGRGPYNEQFFGPGTRLTVL.

The chain employs TRBV6-1 and TRBJ2-7; 8 nucleotides agree with TRBD2. In germline, CDR1 is MNHNS, CDR2 SASEGT. The CDR3 covers 17 residues. The trim removed 6 bases at V and 6 bases at J, leaving 19 bases unmatched. The CDR3 loop is CASRGSGDGGGRSEQYF. CDR3 DNA: TGTGCCAGCAGAGGAAGCGGGGATGGAGGCGGGAGGAGCGAGCAGTACTTC.

This clonotype occurred many times. V gene TRBV28 combines with J gene TRBJ2-7; weak D call: TRBD1 (5 bases). The V gene lost 6 bases and the J gene lost 4 bases, with 13 bases spanning the gap. Per germline, CDR1 MDHEN and CDR2 SYDVKM. The CDR3 length is 13 residues. This CDR3 reads CASSENQGYEQYF. CDR3 sequence (DNA): TGTGCCAGCAGCGAGAACCAGGGTTACGAGCAGTACTTC.

This clonotype occurred many times. This chain links TRBV19 with TRBJ1-1, with D perhaps TRBD1 (5 bases). CDR1 is LNHDA, CDR2 SQIVND, per germline (reference sequence). This CDR3 is 14 amino acids long. V shed 5 bases and J shed 3 bases, with 13 bases lying between them. The CDR3 sequence: CASSGWGWDTEAFF. DNA of the CDR3: TGTGCCAGTAGTGGCTGGGGGTGGGACACTGAAGCTTTCTTT.

This clonotype was recorded many times. The chain combines TRBV15 with TRBJ2-1; D possibly corresponds to TRBD2 (7 bases). CDR1 is LNHNV and CDR2 is YYDKDF in the germline V gene (reference sequence). V was shortened by 3 bases and J by 12 bases, with 12 bases between the two germline ends. The CDR3 spans 12 residues. The CDR3 DNA follows: TGTGCCACCAGCAGGAGGGGGGGCGGGCAGTTCTTC. It yields the protein CATSRRGGGQFF.

Many counts were recorded for this clonotype. This chain uses TRBV2 with TRBJ1-4, with D unclear. The CDR3 contains 19 residues. Per the germline V gene, CDR1 is SNHLY and CDR2 is FYNNEI. Trimming shortened V by 4 bases and J by 3 bases, and 24 bases separated the two germline ends. The CDR3 loop reads CASSGPVTVNDTPNEKLFF. The CDR3 DNA reads TGTGCCAGCAGTGGGCCAGTTACGGTCAATGATACTCCTAATGAAAAACTGTTTTTT.

At least ten counts were recorded for this clonotype. The chain carries TRBV7-2 and TRBJ1-2; 8 bases match TRBD1. The V and J ends lost 4 bases and 8 bases, in that order; junction bases with no gene match: 9. This CDR3 contains 14 residues. The germline gives CDR1 SGHTA, CDR2 FQGNSA. For the CDR3, the DNA is TGTGCCAGCAGCTCGGACAGGGCCCTTGGGGGCTACACCTTC. Translating gives CASSSDRALGGYTF.

This clonotype was counted a few times. This chain uses TRBV20-1 with TRBJ1-6, with D possibly being TRBD1 (5 bases). CDR1 DFQATT and CDR2 SNEGSKA come from the germline V gene (reference sequence). The V gene lost 0 bases and the J gene lost 4 bases, with 10 bases spanning the gap. The length of the CDR3 is 15 residues. CDR3 in amino acids: CSARDGASYNSPLHF. The DNA of the CDR3 is TGCAGTGCTAGAGACGGGGCTTCATATAATTCACCCCTCCACTTT.

This clonotype was recorded at least ten times. The chain employs TRBV27 and TRBJ2-3; D is unclear. Germline V gene data show CDR1 as MNHEY and CDR2 as SMNVEV (reference sequence). CDR3 size: 13 residues. V was pared by 6 bases and J by 2 bases, with 9 bases between. DNA for the CDR3: TGTGCCAGCAGCCGTACGAACACAGATACGCAGTATTTT. Translated: CASSRTNTDTQYF.

For this clonotype: A far larger clone lies a single base away; this is likely a read error. This rearrangement joins TRBV11-2 to TRBJ2-1, with 10 positions matching TRBD2. The CDR3 is 15 residues long. Germline values: CDR1 SGHAT, CDR2 FQNNGV. The CDR3 loop reads CAISLVAGGRNEQFF. The CDR3 DNA sequence: TGTGCCATCAGCTTAGTAGCGGGAGGACGCAATGAGCAGTTCTTC. Together with reference TRBV11-2 and TRBJ2-1, the CDR3 gives the full variable domain: EAGVAQSPRYKIIEKRQSVAFWCNPISGHATLYWYQQILGQGPKLLIQFQNNGVVDDSQLPKDRFSAERLKGVDSTLKIQPAKLEDSAVYLCAISLVAGGRNEQFFGPGTRLTVL.